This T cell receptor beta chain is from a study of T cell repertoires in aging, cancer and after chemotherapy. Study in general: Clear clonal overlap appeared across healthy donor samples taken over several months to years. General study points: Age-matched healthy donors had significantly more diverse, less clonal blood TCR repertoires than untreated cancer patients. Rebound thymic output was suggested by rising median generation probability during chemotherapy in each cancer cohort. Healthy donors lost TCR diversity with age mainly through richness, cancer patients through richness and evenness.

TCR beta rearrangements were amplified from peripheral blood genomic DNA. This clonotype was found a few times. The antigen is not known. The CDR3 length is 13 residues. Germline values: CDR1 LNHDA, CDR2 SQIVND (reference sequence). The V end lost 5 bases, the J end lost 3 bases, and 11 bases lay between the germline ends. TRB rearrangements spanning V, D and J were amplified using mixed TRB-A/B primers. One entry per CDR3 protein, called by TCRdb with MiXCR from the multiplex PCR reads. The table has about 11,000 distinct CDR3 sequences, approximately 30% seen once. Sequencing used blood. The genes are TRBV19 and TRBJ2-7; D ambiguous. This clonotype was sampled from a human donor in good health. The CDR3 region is CASSPRNNYEQYF. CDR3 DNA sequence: TGTGCCAGTAGTCCCCGGAACAACTACGAGCAGTACTTC.